A single sample gave rise to the 7 T cell receptor beta chains below, sequenced in a study of beta chain features in type 1 diabetes. Expressed TCRB transcripts were sequenced, since all the RNA that had been isolated was reverse transcribed. Sequencing used immunoSEQ multiplex PCR; TCRdb keeps in-frame clones, though not all of them. The sample carries approximately 600,000 clones, around 11% recorded once. General study results and limits: All four CD4+ subsets of Type 1 diabetes patients contained TCRB CDR3s that were moderately but significantly shorter.

The antigens for these receptors are not known. The sample consisted of naive CD4+ T cells from blood. These receptors were collected from a man aged 25-40 years with type 1 diabetes.

This clone was observed a handful of times. The chain uses TRBV29-1 and TRBJ2-3; no clear D gene. V was shortened by 5 bases and J by 3 bases, with 6 bases between the two germline ends. This CDR3 comprises 11 residues. From germline, CDR1 is SQVTM and CDR2 ANQGSEA. The CDR3 spells CSVSQTDTQYF. CDR3 sequence (DNA): TGCAGCGTTAGCCAAACAGATACGCAGTATTTT.

This clone was observed a handful of times. The chain is built from TRBV4-2 and TRBJ1-2, with D unclear. Germline lookup yields CDR1 LGHNA and CDR2 YNFKEQ. The CDR3 length is 10 residues. Trimming removed 5 bases from V and 6 bases from J, with 4 bases in between. The CDR3 DNA follows: TGTGCCAGCAGCGGGGATGGCTACACCTTC. This translates into CASSGDGYTF.

The genes are TRBV7-8 and TRBJ2-5, with no clear D. CDR1 SGHVS and CDR2 FQNEAQ come from the germline V gene. V shed 5 bases and J shed 7 bases, with 5 bases lying between them. The CDR3 covers 10 residues. The DNA for the CDR3 is TGTGCCAGCAGCCCTCTGACCCAGTACTTC. This translates into CASSPLTQYF.

The chain couples TRBV13 to TRBJ1-2, with TRBD1 matching over 8 bases. CDR1 is PRHDT and CDR2 is FYEKMQ in the germline V gene (reference sequence). V shed 2 bases and J 1 base; nucleotides not matched to a gene: 6. The length of the CDR3 is 16 residues. The DNA for the CDR3 is TGTGCCAGCAGCTTATCAGGGGGCGCGGATAACTATGGCTACACCTTC. Protein sequence: CASSLSGGADNYGYTF.

This clone showed up just a few times. The chain has TRBV4-3 and TRBJ1-6, with a possible D match to TRBD1 (6 bases). The V and J ends lost 2 bases and 8 bases respectively, with 16 bases between them. CDR1 LGHNA and CDR2 YSLEER come from the germline V gene. The CDR3 covers 16 residues. DNA of the CDR3: TGCGCCAGCAGCCAAACTTATCGACAGGACCATTCACCCCTCCACTTT. Translated: CASSQTYRQDHSPLHF.

This clone was seen a few times. This chain links TRBV7-9 with TRBJ1-4; 7 positions agree with TRBD1. This CDR3 comprises 15 residues. Trimming removed 4 bases from V and 8 bases from J; junction bases left unmatched: 10. Germline assignment: CDR1 SEHNR and CDR2 FQNEAQ (reference sequence). In nucleotides, the CDR3 is TGTGCCAGCAGCTCCGACAGGGATTTAGGGGAAAAACTGTTTTTT. It specifies CASSSDRDLGEKLFF.

This clone was observed a few times. The rearrangement links TRBV11-2 to TRBJ2-5, with D perhaps given as TRBD1 or TRBD2 (5 bases each). This CDR3 is 16 amino acids long. The germline V gene has CDR1 SGHAT and CDR2 FQNNGV. Trimming left V 4 bases short and J 5 bases short, with 20 bases between. The CDR3 reads CASSYSEGPPGETQYF. DNA for the CDR3: TGTGCCAGCAGCTATTCTGAGGGGCCTCCGGGGGAGACCCAGTACTTC.